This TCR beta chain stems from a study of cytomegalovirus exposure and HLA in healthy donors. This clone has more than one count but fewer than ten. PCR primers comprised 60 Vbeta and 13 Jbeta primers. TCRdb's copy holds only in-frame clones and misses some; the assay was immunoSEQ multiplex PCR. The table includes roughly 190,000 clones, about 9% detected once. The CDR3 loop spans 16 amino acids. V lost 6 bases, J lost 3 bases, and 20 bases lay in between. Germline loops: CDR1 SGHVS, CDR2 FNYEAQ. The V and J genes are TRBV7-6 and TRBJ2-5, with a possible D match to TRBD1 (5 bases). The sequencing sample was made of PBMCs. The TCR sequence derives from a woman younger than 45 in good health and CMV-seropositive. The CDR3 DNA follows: TGTGCCAGCAGTTCAAAGTACGACAGAGAGAAAGAGACCCAGTACTTC. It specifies CASSSKYDREKETQYF.